These T cell receptor beta chains were read from a single sample in a study of Graves' ophthalmopathy and Graves' hyperthyroidism. MiXCR, applied by TCRdb to the multiplex PCR reads, yields one record per CDR3 protein. Of around 400,000 distinct CDR3 sequences in the sample, around a fifth were seen once. The sample taken for sequencing was peripheral blood. The receptors were sampled from a young woman with stable Graves' hyperthyroidism. Each CDR3 is given with its conserved first and last residue. A D gene is named only where the DNA matches it firmly. The size of a clone is reported for some rows only, either as once, few or many, or as a class for expanded clones.

v_gene,abundance,j_gene,d_gene,CDR3aa,CDR3nt
TRBV20-1,many,TRBJ2-7,TRBD2,CSASEASGRHEQYF,TGCAGTGCTAGTGAGGCTAGCGGGAGGCACGAGCAGTACTTC
TRBV6-1,many,TRBJ2-7,TRBD1,CASSEGLGTGGNEQYF,TGTGCCAGCAGTGAAGGGTTGGGGACAGGGGGCAACGAGCAGTACTTC
TRBV19,many,TRBJ1-5,.,CASSIESGNNQPQHF,TGTGCCAGTAGTATAGAGTCGGGGAACAATCAGCCCCAGCATTTT
TRBV27,many,TRBJ1-5,.,CASSLRGAGQPQHF,TGTGCCAGCAGTCTAAGGGGGGCTGGTCAGCCCCAGCATTTT
TRBV27,many,TRBJ1-1,.,CASSLSIGYTEAFF,TGTGCCAGCAGTTTATCGATAGGGTACACTGAAGCTTTCTTT
TRBV11-2,many,TRBJ2-2,TRBD1,CASSPTRDRVITEELFF,TGTGCCAGCAGCCCCACGAGGGACAGGGTAATCACCGAGGAGCTGTTTTTT
TRBV11-2,.,TRBJ1-3,.,CASSLGQFSGNTIYF,TGTGCCAGCAGCTTAGGGCAGTTCTCTGGAAACACCATATATTTT
TRBV2,.,TRBJ1-6,.,CASTGALGYNSPLHF,TGTGCCAGCACCGGGGCCCTAGGCTATAATTCACCCCTCCACTTT
TRBV29-1,many,TRBJ1-6,.,CSVGEGSPLHF,TGCAGCGTTGGGGAGGGATCACCCCTCCACTTT
TRBV6-5,many,TRBJ2-6,.,CASSTQGGTGANVLTF,TGTGCCAGCAGTACTCAGGGGGGGACTGGGGCCAACGTCCTGACTTTC
TRBV11-3,.,TRBJ2-6,.,CASSPPGRRANVLTF,TGTGCCAGCAGCCCCCCAGGCCGTCGGGCCAACGTCCTGACTTTC
TRBV12-3/TRBV12-4,.,TRBJ1-2,.,CASSRSEPGDYGYTF,TGTGCCAGCAGTCGCTCAGAACCAGGTGACTATGGCTACACCTTC
TRBV6-5,many,TRBJ2-7,TRBD1,CASSQAQGAYEQYF,TGTGCCAGCAGTCAGGCACAGGGGGCCTACGAGCAGTACTTC
TRBV2,.,TRBJ1-1,.,CASSEKGPTEAFF,TGTGCCAGCAGTGAAAAGGGACCCACTGAAGCTTTCTTT
TRBV27,many,TRBJ2-7,TRBD2,CASSEPGLGIHEQYF,TGTGCCAGCAGTGAACCGGGACTAGGAATCCACGAGCAGTACTTC
TRBV15,many,TRBJ2-5,.,CATSRQRMGLAEETQYF,TGTGCCACCAGCAGGCAACGAATGGGGCTAGCAGAAGAGACCCAGTACTTC
TRBV28,few,TRBJ2-5,TRBD1,CATRKRQGQFATQYF,TGTGCCACCCGCAAACGGCAGGGACAGTTTGCGACCCAGTACTTC
TRBV7-2,.,TRBJ2-5,.,CASSSSQGAQETQYF,TGTGCCAGCAGCTCATCTCAAGGGGCCCAAGAGACCCAGTACTTC
TRBV27,many,TRBJ2-7,.,CASSITSGAHYEQYF,TGTGCCAGCAGTATAACTTCAGGAGCCCACTACGAGCAGTACTTC
TRBV9,.,TRBJ1-1,.,CASSVVGVNTEAFF,TGTGCCAGCAGCGTAGTAGGGGTTAACACTGAAGCTTTCTTT
TRBV7-2,many,TRBJ2-7,TRBD2,CASSLSSGSLGEQYF,TGTGCCAGCAGCTTATCTAGCGGGAGTTTGGGCGAGCAGTACTTC
TRBV27,many,TRBJ2-7,TRBD2,CASSLSSGRSYEQYF,TGTGCCAGCAGTTTAAGTAGCGGGAGGTCCTACGAGCAGTACTTC
TRBV11-1,many,TRBJ2-7,.,CASSLRGSGASYEQYF,TGTGCCAGCAGCCTCCGGGGTAGCGGAGCCTCCTACGAGCAGTACTTC
TRBV11-2,many,TRBJ2-7,TRBD2,CASSFSGRLHEQYF,TGTGCCAGCAGCTTTAGCGGGAGGCTCCACGAGCAGTACTTC
TRBV20-1,many,TRBJ2-2,TRBD2,CSARDCSGRVFANTGELFF,TGCAGTGCTAGAGACTGTAGCGGGAGGGTTTTCGCGAACACCGGGGAGCTGTTTTTT
TRBV30,many,TRBJ1-5,.,CAWTVKEGNSQPQHF,TGTGCCTGGACGGTGAAGGAAGGGAATAGTCAGCCCCAGCATTTT
TRBV4-1,.,TRBJ2-2,TRBD2,CASSQDFPLAGFSDTGELFF,TGCGCCAGCAGCCAAGATTTTCCCCTAGCGGGATTTAGCGACACCGGGGAGCTGTTTTTT